The sequence of this T cell receptor beta chain was determined in a study of graft-versus-host responses after intestinal transplantation. Whole-study context: Recipients got multivisceral, liver-intestinal, or isolated intestinal transplants. Anti-thymocyte globulin served as induction for all recipients, who then took tacrolimus and steroids for approximately three years. Study-wide results and limits: After transplant, early declines in HvG clones were associated with peak levels of circulating GvH clones. Recipient marrow showed GvH clones, some seen first in ileum or blood.

Regarding this clone: Antigen unknown.

The assay was immunoSEQ multiplex PCR, and TCRdb's table has in-frame clones only and misses some. The data hold some 87,000 clones, with around 90% observed a single time. Germline V lookup: CDR1 MDHEN, CDR2 SYDVKM. The CDR3 extends over 15 amino acids. Trimming cost V 6 bases and J 3 bases; bases outside gene matches: 9. This sequence originates from a human donor who received an intestinal transplant. The V and J genes are TRBV28 and TRBJ2-7; 9 bases map to TRBD2. Specimen: unstimulated CD4+ T cells sorted from spleen or lymph node cells, collected before intestinal transplant. CDR3 in amino acids: CASSKPGLASYEQYF. The CDR3 bases are TGTGCCAGCAGCAAGCCGGGACTAGCTAGCTACGAGCAGTACTTC.